These T cell receptor beta chains were read from a single sample in a study of cytomegalovirus exposure and HLA in healthy donors. The assay was immunoSEQ multiplex PCR, and TCRdb's table has in-frame clones only and misses some. The sample has approximately 290,000 clones; 80% are singletons. The sequenced material came from PBMCs. These TCRs come from a girl aged 2 to 10 in good health and CMV-seronegative. CDR3s include the opening cysteine and the closing phenylalanine or tryptophan. D genes are given only for firm matches. Clone size is shown for a subset of rows, as once, few, many or a class of expanded clone.

V gene: TRBV5-1
clone size: few
J gene: TRBJ2-3
D gene: NA
CDR3 DNA: TGCGCCAGCAGCTTGGCGGGGAAAAGCACAGATACGCAGTATTTT
CDR3 protein: CASSLAGKSTDTQYF

V gene: TRBV7-9
clone size: NA
J gene: TRBJ2-1
D gene: NA
CDR3 DNA: TGTGCCAGCAGCGGAGACGCCTCGACCTACAATGAGCAGTTCTTC
CDR3 protein: CASSGDASTYNEQFF

V gene: TRBV13
clone size: NA
J gene: TRBJ1-1
D gene: TRBD1
CDR3 DNA: TGTGCCAGCAGCCGACAGGGAAGGACTGAAGCTTTCTTT
CDR3 protein: CASSRQGRTEAFF

V gene: TRBV7-6
clone size: NA
J gene: TRBJ2-1
D gene: NA
CDR3 DNA: TGTGCCAGCAGCTTCGGGAGTACGTACAATGAGCAGTTCTTC
CDR3 protein: CASSFGSTYNEQFF

V gene: TRBV18
clone size: NA
J gene: TRBJ2-7
D gene: TRBD1
CDR3 DNA: TGTGCCAGCTCACCGAATTCGGGGAGGGGGACAGGGCCCTACGAGCAGTACTTC
CDR3 protein: CASSPNSGRGTGPYEQYF

V gene: TRBV10-3
clone size: NA
J gene: TRBJ1-3
D gene: NA
CDR3 DNA: TGTGCCATCAACCGGGAAAACTCTGGAAACACCATATATTTT
CDR3 protein: CAINRENSGNTIYF

V gene: TRBV18
clone size: NA
J gene: TRBJ1-2
D gene: TRBD1
CDR3 DNA: TGTGCCAGCTCAGGACAGGGTGCCAACTATGGCTACACCTTC
CDR3 protein: CASSGQGANYGYTF

V gene: TRBV5-1
clone size: NA
J gene: TRBJ2-3
D gene: NA
CDR3 DNA: TGCGCCAGCAGGCGAATGAGCACAGATACGCAGTATTTT
CDR3 protein: CASRRMSTDTQYF

V gene: TRBV7-8
clone size: NA
J gene: TRBJ2-1
D gene: NA
CDR3 DNA: TGTGCCAGCAGCTTCCACAGGGTTTCCTACAATGAGCAGTTCTTC
CDR3 protein: CASSFHRVSYNEQFF

V gene: TRBV5-1
clone size: NA
J gene: TRBJ2-1
D gene: NA
CDR3 DNA: TGCGCCAGCAGTCTAGCGCCTTCCTACAATGAGCAGTTCTTC
CDR3 protein: CASSLAPSYNEQFF